This entry features one TCR beta chain sequence. No antigen is known for it. Per-base qualities were not stored, and no clone one base away is much larger. The data stem from a study of blood T cell repertoires in COVID-19 (dated by TCRdb to about 2020). Some background on the complete study: Collaborator samples came from the United States, Italy and Spain and covered acute and convalescent phases of COVID-19. The sample metadata nearly always contained a de-identified subject ID, COVID-19 status, age in years and sex. The samples were drawn from two sources: the first 160 participants of the ongoing ImmuneRACE study, and 950 to 1,500 subjects contributed by 6 global collaborators. The material from the prospective study consisted of cDNA or gDNA derived from T cells, B-cell-depleted T cells, or PBMCs. The repertoires were released in a freely available public database intended as a resource for research on the immune response to SARS-CoV-2. Subjects who had been exposed to COVID-19, were actively infected with it, or had recovered from it provided the deeply sampled blood TCRbeta repertoires that made up the dataset. Where available, HLA class I and class II types were taken from metadata supplied by the sample provider and were not determined by assay-based typing.

Germline trimming: 1 base from V, 1 base from J; junction bases outside gene matches: 12. The germline V gene supplies CDR1 SGHTS and CDR2 YDEGEE. The CDR3 starts with the cysteine, ends with the phenylalanine, and has 18 residues. Only the CDR3 DNA stays, 54 bases, in frame from base 1. TCRbeta CDR3 regions were amplified from genomic DNA by means of the immunoSEQ Assay, a bias-controlled multiplex PCR. From the authors' description of their analysis: Nucleated cell counts per sample were estimated from amplification of reference gene primers within the assay. To quantify the absolute abundance of each unique TCRbeta CDR3 rearrangement, sequence reads were collapsed and filtered. For each sample, productive Simpson clonality was calculated by taking the square root of Simpson's diversity index across productive rearrangements. TCRdb stores this immuneACCESS table with in-frame sequences only. Part of the clones is absent; in the studies checked, under half of the shortfall reflects unresolved V genes, and no reason is known for the rest. From that table come the V and J calls and clone size; the DNA was used to work out D and trimming. Across this sample there are 90,000 or so clones, with about 83% seen only once. Under 30% of the sample belongs to the ten largest clones.

General conclusions and limits of the study: How much clinical and demographic metadata was included differed by source and by participant, and the metadata was provided uncurated.

The collaborating institutions used their own protocols to collect whole blood in K2EDTA tubes. For TCRbeta analysis, collaborator samples were shipped as frozen whole blood, as isolated PBMCs, or as DNA extracted from either sample type. The material sequenced was peripheral blood. This TCR was recovered from a human donor in a cohort sampled during active COVID-19. Recombination joined TRBV5-8 with TRBJ1-1; TRBD1 matches 8 bases in the middle. The CDR3 sequence is CASSLRGQESYTNTEAFF. The nucleotide sequence reads as follows: TGTGCCAGCAGCTTGAGGGGACAGGAGTCTTATACGAACACTGAAGCTTTCTTT.